Below are 21 T cell receptor beta chains sequenced from a single sample in a study of beta chain features in type 1 diabetes. What was sequenced were expressed TCRB transcripts, since all of the isolated RNA had been reverse transcribed. The table came from immunoSEQ multiplex PCR; TCRdb's copy has only in-frame clones and leaves some out. The sample holds about half a million clones, over 10% seen once. The sequenced sample consisted of naive CD4+ T cells from blood. These receptor sequences come from a woman younger than 30 in good health.

This clone was observed a few times. The genes are TRBV4-1 and TRBJ2-1, with TRBD1 as a possible D gene (5 bases). From germline, CDR1 is MGHRA and CDR2 YSYEKL. V lost 0 bases and J lost 5, with 5 bases in between. This CDR3 is built from 13 residues. CDR3 loop: CASSQDRDNEQFF. CDR3 DNA sequence: TGCGCCAGCAGCCAAGACAGGGACAATGAGCAGTTCTTC.

The chain's CDR3 is CASSLEGGIGETQYF. The CDR3 nucleotides read TGCGCCAGCAGCTTGGAAGGGGGAATCGGGGAGACCCAGTACTTC. This chain connects TRBV5-1 to TRBJ2-5; D perhaps matches TRBD1 (6 bases). The ends were cut back, 0 bases at V and 5 bases at J, with 14 bases in the middle. The V gene's germline CDR1 is SGHRS and CDR2 YFSETQ. This CDR3 region has 15 residues.

V and J are TRBV28 and TRBJ2-4; D is ambiguous. Looked up from germline, CDR1 is MDHEN and CDR2 is SYDVKM. The CDR3 has 15 residues. V was pared by 3 bases and J by 0 bases, with 9 bases between. CDR3 nucleotides: TGTGCCAGCAGTTTTGACCTCGTAGCCAAAAACATTCAGTACTTC. Its translation is CASSFDLVAKNIQYF.

The rearrangement uses TRBV7-2 and TRBJ2-7; D might be TRBD1 (5 bases). V was pared by 5 bases and J by 0 bases, with 11 bases between. The germline gives CDR1 SGHTA, CDR2 FQGNSA. CDR3 length: 14 amino acids. As DNA, the CDR3 is TGTGCCAGCAGCCCAAATAGGGGCTCCTACGAGCAGTACTTC. Translated: CASSPNRGSYEQYF.

This clone was seen a handful of times. The gene calls are TRBV7-3 and TRBJ2-5; D is perhaps TRBD1 (5 bases). Germline CDR1 and CDR2: SGHTA and FQGTGA. This CDR3 region has 13 residues. With 5 bases removed from V and 2 bases from J, the gap between germline ends came to 9 bases. The CDR3 reads CASSRRQQETQYF. The DNA for the CDR3 is TGTGCCAGCAGCCGGAGACAGCAAGAGACCCAGTACTTC.

The CDR3 DNA reads as TGTGCCAGCAGCGTATACGGGGCCCCTGGAAACACCATATATTTT. This translates into CASSVYGAPGNTIYF. The V and J genes are TRBV9 and TRBJ1-3; tentatively, D is TRBD1 (5 bases). V gave up 1 base and J gave up 2 bases, with 10 bases separating them. In germline, CDR1 is SGDLS, CDR2 YYNGEE. The CDR3 is made up of 15 amino acids.

This clone has more than one count but fewer than ten. Other DNA sequences in the same sample also yield this CDR3. The chain links TRBV7-9 to TRBJ1-1; the D is unclear. The germline V gene encodes CDR1 SEHNR and CDR2 FQNEAQ (reference sequence). The CDR3 consists of 11 residues. The V and J ends lost 5 bases and 3 bases respectively, with 4 bases between them. The DNA for the CDR3 is TGTGCCAGCAGCACCTACACTGAAGCTTTCTTT. This translates into CASSTYTEAFF.

This chain connects TRBV4-3 to TRBJ2-1; tentatively, D is TRBD2 (5 bases). CDR1 is LGHNA, CDR2 YSLEER, per germline. This CDR3 region has 15 residues. Trimming shortened V by 4 bases and J by 6 bases, and 16 bases separated the two germline ends. The CDR3 nucleotides are TGCGCCAGCAGCCGAACGTTGCCGGAGGCCAATGAGCAGTTCTTC. Its protein product is CASSRTLPEANEQFF.

This clone appeared a few times. The chain couples TRBV28 to TRBJ1-4, with D unresolved. The germline CDR1 and CDR2 sequences are MDHEN and SYDVKM. The CDR3 totals 14 residues. V was trimmed by 6 bases and J by 4 bases, leaving 12 bases between them. The CDR3 sequence is CASSLGGFNEKLFF. CDR3 bases: TGTGCCAGCAGCCTAGGCGGATTTAATGAAAAACTGTTTTTT. Using reference TRBV28 and TRBJ1-4 for the parts outside the CDR3, the full variable domain is DVKVTQSSRYLVKRTGEKVFLECVQDMDHENMFWYRQDPGLGLRLIYFSYDVKMKEKGDIPEGYSVSREKKERFSLILESASTNQTSMYLCASSLGGFNEKLFFGSGTQLSVL.

This sequence joins TRBV7-9 and TRBJ2-5; a possible D gene is TRBD1 (6 bases). The CDR3 runs 12 residues. The germline gives CDR1 SEHNR, CDR2 FQNEAQ (reference sequence). The ends were cut back, 1 base at V and 9 bases at J, with 9 bases in the middle. CDR3 coding DNA: TGTGCCAGCAGCTTAGAGGCAGGGGCCCAGTACTTC. It specifies CASSLEAGAQYF. The full variable domain, in which reference TRBV7-9 and TRBJ2-5 provide the parts outside the CDR3, is DTGVSQNPRHKITKRGQNVTFRCDPISEHNRLYWYRQTLGQGPEFLTYFQNEAQLEKSRLLSDRFSAERPKGSFSTLEIQRTEQGDSAMYLCASSLEAGAQYFGPGTRLLVL.

This clone has only a few counts. This chain connects TRBV29-1 to TRBJ1-2; D may be TRBD1 (5 bases). From germline, CDR1 is SQVTM and CDR2 ANQGSEA. This CDR3 contains 14 residues. The V end was cut by 6 bases, the J end by 4 bases, with 18 bases between. This CDR3 is CSVPAGGFSYGYTF. CDR3 sequence (DNA): TGCAGCGTCCCCGCGGGGGGATTTAGCTATGGCTACACCTTC.

The chain employs TRBV30 and TRBJ2-1; D call uncertain. Germline-derived CDR1 and CDR2 are GTSNPN and SVGIG (reference sequence). The CDR3 has 17 amino acids. V lost 2 bases and J lost 1, with 18 bases in between. CDR3 DNA sequence: TGTGCCTGGAGTACCGGGCCACAATACTATTCCTACAATGAGCAGTTCTTC. It is translated as CAWSTGPQYYSYNEQFF.

The chain recombines TRBV28 with TRBJ2-7, with TRBD2 identical over 9 bases. CDR1 and CDR2 (germline): MDHEN, SYDVKM. This CDR3 is 14 amino acids long. The J segment lost 2 bases and the V segment lost 7 bases, leaving 6 bases of the junction unmatched. In DNA form, the CDR3 reads TGTGCCAGCACCTCTAGCGGGAATCCCTACGAGCAGTACTTC. It yields the protein CASTSSGNPYEQYF.

This clone was seen a few times. CDR3 region: CASSTGTGTYNEQFF. The CDR3 nucleotides are TGTGCCAGTAGTACCGGGACAGGAACCTACAATGAGCAGTTCTTC. The rearrangement joins TRBV19 to TRBJ2-1; 8 bases agree with TRBD1. CDR1 is LNHDA, CDR2 SQIVND, per germline (reference sequence). The CDR3 runs 15 residues. V lost 4 bases, J lost 2 bases, and 4 bases stayed unmatched. The full variable domain, completed using reference TRBV19 and TRBJ2-1, is DGGITQSPKYLFRKEGQNVTLSCEQNLNHDAMYWYRQDPGQGLRLIYYSQIVNDFQKGDIAEGYSVSREKKESFPLTVTSAQKNPTAFYLCASSTGTGTYNEQFFGPGTRLTVL.

This clone was found a few times. The chain joins TRBV25-1 to TRBJ2-5, with D possibly TRBD1 on 6 matching bases. This CDR3 contains 15 residues. Deletions cut 1 base from V and 3 bases from J, with 12 bases between. Germline loops: CDR1 MGHDK, CDR2 SYGVNS. The DNA of the CDR3 is TGTGCCAGCAGTGAATTAGGACAGAAAAAAGAGACCCAGTACTTC. This sequence encodes CASSELGQKKETQYF.

This clone turned up a few times. V gene TRBV27 combines with J gene TRBJ2-5; possibly TRBD1 for D (5 bases). Trimming took off 6 bases at V and 5 bases at J, with 13 bases between the two ends. This CDR3 is built from 13 residues. The germline CDR1 and CDR2 sequences are MNHEY and SMNVEV (reference sequence). CDR3 DNA sequence: TGTGCCAGCAGACTGACAGTAATGGAGACCCAGTACTTC. It is translated as CASRLTVMETQYF.

The table lists this clone with a few counts. This sample also contains other DNA sequences that code for the same CDR3. V gene TRBV9 combines with J gene TRBJ2-1; no definite D call. From germline, CDR1 is SGDLS and CDR2 YYNGEE. V was shortened by 0 bases and J by 0 bases, with 10 bases between the two germline ends. The CDR3 totals 16 residues. As DNA, the CDR3 is TGTGCCAGCAGCGTAGCTACGGGCAGCTCCTACAATGAGCAGTTCTTC. It encodes CASSVATGSSYNEQFF.

As concerns this clone: Other nucleotide sequences from this sample produce the same CDR3. This rearrangement joins TRBV9 to TRBJ1-1, with no clear D. The CDR3 extends over 14 amino acids. Germline V gives CDR1 SGDLS, CDR2 YYNGEE. V was clipped by 0 bases and J by 1 base, with 7 bases between them. The CDR3 DNA reads as TGTGCCAGCAGCGTAGTTAGAGGGAACACTGAAGCTTTCTTT. Translating it yields CASSVVRGNTEAFF.

The chain employs TRBV30 and TRBJ1-2, with D tentatively TRBD1 (6 bases). V dropped 2 bases and J dropped 2 bases, with 6 bases sitting between them. The germline CDR1 and CDR2 sequences are GTSNPN and SVGIG (reference sequence). CDR3 size: 12 residues. In DNA, the CDR3 is TGTGCCTGGAGTCAGGGGAACTATGGCTACACCTTC. Translating it yields CAWSQGNYGYTF.

This clone came up a few times. The J gene is TRBJ1-6, the V gene TRBV7-2; D is uncertain. This CDR3 comprises 14 residues. Germline V gives CDR1 SGHTA, CDR2 FQGNSA. V lost 5 bases and J lost 4, with 9 bases in between. CDR3 region: CASSAGVYNSPLHF. CDR3 bases: TGTGCCAGCAGCGCAGGCGTTTATAATTCACCCCTCCACTTT.

The table lists this clone with a few counts. The V and J genes are TRBV4-1 and TRBJ2-4; possible D gene TRBD2, 5 bases. Germline CDR1 and CDR2: MGHRA and YSYEKL. V lost 4 bases and J 0 bases, leaving 7 bases between the germline ends. The length of the CDR3 is 14 residues. The CDR3 DNA reads TGCGCCAGCAGCCCGGGAATAGCCAAAAACATTCAGTACTTC. As protein: CASSPGIAKNIQYF.